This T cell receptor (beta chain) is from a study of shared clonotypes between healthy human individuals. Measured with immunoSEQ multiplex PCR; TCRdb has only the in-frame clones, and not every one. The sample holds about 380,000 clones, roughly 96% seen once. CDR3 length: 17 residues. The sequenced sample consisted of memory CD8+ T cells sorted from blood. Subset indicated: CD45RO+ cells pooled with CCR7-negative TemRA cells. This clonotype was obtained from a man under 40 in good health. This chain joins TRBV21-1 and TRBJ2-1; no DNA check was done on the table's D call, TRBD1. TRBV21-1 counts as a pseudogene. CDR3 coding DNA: TGTGCCAGCAGCAAATCCCCACTCCAGGGGCCCTTTGGTGAGCAGTTCTTC. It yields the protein CASSKSPLQGPFGEQFF.